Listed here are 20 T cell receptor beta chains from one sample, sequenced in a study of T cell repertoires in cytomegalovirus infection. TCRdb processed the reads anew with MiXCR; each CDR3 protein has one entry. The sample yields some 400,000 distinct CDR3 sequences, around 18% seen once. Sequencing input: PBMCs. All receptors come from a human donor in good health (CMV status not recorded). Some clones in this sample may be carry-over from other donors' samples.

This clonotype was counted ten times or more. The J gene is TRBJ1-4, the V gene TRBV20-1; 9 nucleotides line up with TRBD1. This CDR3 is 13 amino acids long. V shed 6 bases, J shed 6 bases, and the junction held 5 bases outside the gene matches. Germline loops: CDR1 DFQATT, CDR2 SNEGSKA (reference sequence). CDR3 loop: CSASRQGDEKLFF. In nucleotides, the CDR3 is TGCAGTGCCTCTAGACAGGGGGATGAAAAACTGTTTTTT.

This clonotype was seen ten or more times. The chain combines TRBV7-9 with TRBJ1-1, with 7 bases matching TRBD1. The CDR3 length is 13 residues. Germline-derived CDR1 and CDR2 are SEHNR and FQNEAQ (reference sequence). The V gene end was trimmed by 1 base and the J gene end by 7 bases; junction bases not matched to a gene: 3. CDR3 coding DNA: TGTGCCAGCAGCTTAGGGGACAGTGTTGAAGCTTTCTTT. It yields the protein CASSLGDSVEAFF. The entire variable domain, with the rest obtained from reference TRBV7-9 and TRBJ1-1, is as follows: DTGVSQNPRHKITKRGQNVTFRCDPISEHNRLYWYRQTLGQGPEFLTYFQNEAQLEKSRLLSDRFSAERPKGSFSTLEIQRTEQGDSAMYLCASSLGDSVEAFFGQGTRLTVV.

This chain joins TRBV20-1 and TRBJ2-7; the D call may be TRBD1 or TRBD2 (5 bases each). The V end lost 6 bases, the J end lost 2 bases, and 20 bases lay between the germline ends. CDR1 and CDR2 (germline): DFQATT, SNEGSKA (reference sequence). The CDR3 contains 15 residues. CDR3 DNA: TGCAGTGCCCCTCTCCCGGGGCTAGCTGCCTACGAGCAGTACTTC. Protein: CSAPLPGLAAYEQYF.

For the CDR3, the DNA is TGCGCCAGCAGCCTCATGACAGCCGGCTCTGGAAACACCATATATTTT. Amino acids: CASSLMTAGSGNTIYF. J is TRBJ1-3 and V is TRBV5-1, with D possibly TRBD1 on 5 matching bases. Trimming left V 4 bases short and J 0 bases short, with 14 bases between. Germline V gene sequence: CDR1 SGHRS, CDR2 YFSETQ. The CDR3 extends over 16 amino acids.

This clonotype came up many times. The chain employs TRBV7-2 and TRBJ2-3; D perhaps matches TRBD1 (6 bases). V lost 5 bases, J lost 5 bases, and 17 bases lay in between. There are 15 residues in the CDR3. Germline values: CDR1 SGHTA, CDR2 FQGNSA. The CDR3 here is CASSTWDIRGDTQYF. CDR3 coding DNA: TGTGCCAGCAGCACGTGGGACATCCGCGGAGATACGCAGTATTTT.

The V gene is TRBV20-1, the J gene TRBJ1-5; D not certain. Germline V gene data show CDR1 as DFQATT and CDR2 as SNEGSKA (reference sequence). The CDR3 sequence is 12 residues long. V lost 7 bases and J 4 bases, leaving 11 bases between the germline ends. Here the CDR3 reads CSVGRQNQPQHF. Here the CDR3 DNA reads TGCAGTGTCGGACGGCAGAATCAGCCCCAGCATTTT.

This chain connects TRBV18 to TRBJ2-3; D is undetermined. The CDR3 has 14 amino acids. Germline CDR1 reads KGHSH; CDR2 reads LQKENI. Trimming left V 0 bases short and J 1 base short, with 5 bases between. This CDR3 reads CASSPPTGTDTQYF. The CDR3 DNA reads TGTGCCAGCTCACCACCGACGGGCACAGATACGCAGTATTTT.

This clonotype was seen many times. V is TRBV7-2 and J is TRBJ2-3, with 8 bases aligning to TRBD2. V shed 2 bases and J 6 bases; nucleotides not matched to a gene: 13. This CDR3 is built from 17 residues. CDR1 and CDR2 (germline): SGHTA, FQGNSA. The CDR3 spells CASSLSGSGGGGDTQYF. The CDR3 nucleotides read TGTGCCAGCAGCTTATCAGGCAGCGGGGGAGGTGGGGATACGCAGTATTTT.

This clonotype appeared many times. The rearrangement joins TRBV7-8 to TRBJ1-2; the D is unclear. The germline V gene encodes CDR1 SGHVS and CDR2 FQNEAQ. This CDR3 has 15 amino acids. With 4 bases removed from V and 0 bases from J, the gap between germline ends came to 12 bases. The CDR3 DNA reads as TGTGCCAGCAGCTCCCGCCTCTGGTCTAACTATGGCTACACCTTC. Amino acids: CASSSRLWSNYGYTF.

This chain's CDR3 is CASGWGQLNTEAFF. The CDR3 DNA reads TGTGCTAGTGGTTGGGGACAGTTAAACACTGAAGCTTTCTTT. The rearrangement uses TRBV12-5 and TRBJ1-1, with 7 bases lining up with TRBD1. V dropped 4 bases and J dropped 2; count of bases not matched to a gene: 4. This CDR3 has 14 residues. Germline loops: CDR1 LGHNT, CDR2 FRNRAP. The entire variable domain, with the rest obtained from reference TRBV12-5 and TRBJ1-1, is as follows: DARVTQTPRHKVTEMGQEVTMRCQPILGHNTVFWYRQTMMQGLELLAYFRNRAPLDDSGMPKDRFSAEMPDATLATLKIQPSEPRDSAVYFCASGWGQLNTEAFFGQGTRLTVV.

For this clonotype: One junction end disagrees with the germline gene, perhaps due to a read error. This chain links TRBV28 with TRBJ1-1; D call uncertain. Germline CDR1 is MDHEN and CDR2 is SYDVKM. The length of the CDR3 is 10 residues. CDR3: CASSALETFF. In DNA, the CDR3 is TGTGCCAGCAGTGCCCTTGAAACTTTCTTT.

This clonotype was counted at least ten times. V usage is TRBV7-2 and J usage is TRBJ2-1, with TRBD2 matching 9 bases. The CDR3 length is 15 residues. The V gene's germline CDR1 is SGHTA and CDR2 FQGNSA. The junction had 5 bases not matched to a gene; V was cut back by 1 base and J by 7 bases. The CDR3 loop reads CASSLDSGRGNEQFF. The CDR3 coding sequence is TGTGCCAGCAGCTTAGATAGCGGGAGAGGTAATGAGCAGTTCTTC.

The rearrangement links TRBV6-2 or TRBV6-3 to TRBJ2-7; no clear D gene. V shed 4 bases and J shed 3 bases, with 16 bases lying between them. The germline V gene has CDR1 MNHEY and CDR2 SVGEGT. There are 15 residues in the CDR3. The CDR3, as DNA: TGTGCCAGCAGTTCGAACTCCAACACGGGCTACGAGCAGTACTTC. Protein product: CASSSNSNTGYEQYF.

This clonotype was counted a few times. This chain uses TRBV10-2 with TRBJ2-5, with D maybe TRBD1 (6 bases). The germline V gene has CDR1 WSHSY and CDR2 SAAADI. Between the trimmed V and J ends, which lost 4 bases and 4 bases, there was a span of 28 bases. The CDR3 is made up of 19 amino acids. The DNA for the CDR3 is TGCGCCAGCAGTGCGAGGAGCCTATTAAGAGGCAGGGGCCTAGAGACCCAGTACTTC. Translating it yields CASSARSLLRGRGLETQYF.

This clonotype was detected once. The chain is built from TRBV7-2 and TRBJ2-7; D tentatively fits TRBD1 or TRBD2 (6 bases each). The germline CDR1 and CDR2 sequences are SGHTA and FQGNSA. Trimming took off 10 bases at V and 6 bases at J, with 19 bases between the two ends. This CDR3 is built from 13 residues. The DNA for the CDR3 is TGTGCCACATCAGGGGTACTAGCCCGCGAGCAGTACTTC. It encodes CATSGVLAREQYF.

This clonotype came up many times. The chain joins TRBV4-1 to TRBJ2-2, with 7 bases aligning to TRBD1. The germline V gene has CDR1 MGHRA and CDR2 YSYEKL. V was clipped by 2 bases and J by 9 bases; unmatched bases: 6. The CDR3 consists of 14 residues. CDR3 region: CASSQNRQGRELFF. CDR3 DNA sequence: TGCGCCAGCAGCCAAAACCGACAGGGCCGGGAGCTGTTTTTT.

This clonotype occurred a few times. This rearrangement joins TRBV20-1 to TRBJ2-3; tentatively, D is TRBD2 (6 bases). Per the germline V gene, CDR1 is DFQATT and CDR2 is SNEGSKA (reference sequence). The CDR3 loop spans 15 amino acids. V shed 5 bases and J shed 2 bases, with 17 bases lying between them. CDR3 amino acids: CSAGRLRGITDTQYF. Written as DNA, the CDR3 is TGCAGTGCTGGGCGGTTGCGGGGCATCACAGATACGCAGTATTTT.

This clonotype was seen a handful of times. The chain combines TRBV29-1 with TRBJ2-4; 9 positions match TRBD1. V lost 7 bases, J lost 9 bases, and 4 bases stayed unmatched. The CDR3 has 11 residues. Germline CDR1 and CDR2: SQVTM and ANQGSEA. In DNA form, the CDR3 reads TGCAGCGGAGACAGGGGGGGCATTCAGTACTTC. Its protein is CSGDRGGIQYF.

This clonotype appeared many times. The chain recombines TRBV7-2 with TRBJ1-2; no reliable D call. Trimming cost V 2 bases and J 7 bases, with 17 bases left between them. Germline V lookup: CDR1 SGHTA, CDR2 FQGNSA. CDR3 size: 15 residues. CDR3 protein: CASSLLSASGSGYTF. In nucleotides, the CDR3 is TGTGCCAGCAGCTTATTGTCGGCGAGCGGATCTGGCTACACCTTC. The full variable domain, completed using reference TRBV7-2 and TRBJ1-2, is GAGVSQSPSNKVTEKGKDVELRCDPISGHTALYWYRQSLGQGLEFLIYFQGNSAPDKSGLPSDRFSAERTGGSVSTLTIQRTQQEDSAVYLCASSLLSASGSGYTFGSGTRLTVV.

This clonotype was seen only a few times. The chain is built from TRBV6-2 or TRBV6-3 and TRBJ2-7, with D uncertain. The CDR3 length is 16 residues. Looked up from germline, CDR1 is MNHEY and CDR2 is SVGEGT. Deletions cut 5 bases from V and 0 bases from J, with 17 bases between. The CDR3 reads CASSPEAPRISYEQYF. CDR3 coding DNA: TGTGCCAGCAGTCCCGAGGCCCCCCGGATCTCCTACGAGCAGTACTTC.